One and the same sample provided the 13 T cell receptor beta chains below, sequenced in a study of metastatic and nonmetastatic thyroid tumors. TCRdb redid the clone calls on the PCR reads using MiXCR. The repertoire consists of 10,000 to 12,000 clones, with 25% to 35% occurring once and the leading ten covering approximately 10%. Before thyroid surgery, none of the patients had received any treatment. Sequencing was carried out using tumor tissue. The receptor set was obtained from a male donor with papillary thyroid cancer or a benign thyroid nodule (not recorded which). Some clones in this sample may be carry-over from other donors' samples.

In the case of this clone: A much larger clone sits a single nucleotide away, making a read error possible. A read error is likely, as this CDR3 ends without the conserved phenylalanine or tryptophan. The chain employs TRBV7-2 and TRBJ2-7; 10 bases match TRBD2. Germline V gene data show CDR1 as SGHTA and CDR2 as FQGNSA. This CDR3 has 15 residues. With V trimmed by 11 bases and J by 2 bases, 12 bases remained unmatched. CDR3 residues: CAYSPRLAGAYEQYL. For the CDR3, the DNA is TGTGCCTACAGCCCACGTCTAGCGGGGGCCTACGAGCAGTACCTC.

There are a few counts of this clone. V gene TRBV24-1 combines with J gene TRBJ2-1; D might be TRBD1 (6 bases). Trimming left V 4 bases short and J 0 bases short, with 12 bases between. This CDR3 is 16 amino acids long. Germline V CDR1 and CDR2: KGHDR, SFDVKD. The CDR3 reads CATSDPGVSSYNEQFF. The CDR3 nucleotides read TGTGCCACCAGTGACCCAGGGGTGAGCTCCTACAATGAGCAGTTCTTC.

The rearrangement links TRBV6-9 to TRBJ1-5, with D possibly matching TRBD1 (6 bases). V was cut by 2 bases and J by 4 bases, with 15 bases left in between. The V gene's germline CDR1 is MNHGY and CDR2 SVAAGI. The CDR3 spans 16 residues. The CDR3 bases are TGTGCCAGCAGTTATCCGGACGACAGGTCTAATCAGCCCCAGCATTTT. Amino acids: CASSYPDDRSNQPQHF.

A note on this clone: A much bigger clone sits one base away, suggesting this may be a read error. The chain carries TRBV7-7 and TRBJ2-3; no reliable D call. The CDR3 runs 13 residues. Looked up from germline, CDR1 is SSHAT and CDR2 is FNYEAQ (reference sequence). Trimming shortened V by 5 bases and J by 3 bases, and 9 bases separated the two germline ends. The CDR3 loop is CASSASATDTQYF. DNA of the CDR3: TGTGCCAGCAGCGCCTCGGCAACAGATACGCAGTATTTT.

The sample holds a few counts of this clone. This sequence may be a read error, since a much larger clone differs from it by one base. The identical CDR3 is also encoded by other nucleotide sequences in the sample. V usage is TRBV9 and J usage is TRBJ2-7; 8 positions match TRBD2. The germline CDR1 and CDR2 sequences are SGDLS and YYNGEE. This CDR3 comprises 16 residues. This CDR3 is CASSAPRLATSYEQYF. The CDR3 coding sequence is TGTGCCAGCAGCGCCCCTCGACTAGCGACCTCCTACGAGCAGTATTTC.

This clone was detected many times. V and J are TRBV5-8 and TRBJ1-1; no clear D. Germline CDR1 is SGHTS and CDR2 is YDEGEE. Trimming stripped 5 bases from V and 4 bases from J, with 21 bases between. The length of the CDR3 is 16 residues. Here the CDR3 DNA reads TGTGCCAGCAGGACGGTTTCAGGAGGGTACCTCACTGAAGCTTTCTTT. It translates to CASRTVSGGYLTEAFF.

This clone was detected only a few times. The V and J genes are TRBV2 and TRBJ2-3; 7 bases match TRBD1. This CDR3 contains 14 residues. Germline values: CDR1 SNHLY, CDR2 FYNNEI. V was clipped by 3 bases and J by 15 bases; unmatched bases: 15. CDR3 amino acids: CASSDRGSYDTHYF. CDR3 sequence (DNA): TGTGCCAGCAGTGACAGGGGGTCCTACGATACTCATTATTTT.

V usage is TRBV20-1 and J usage is TRBJ2-3; possibly TRBD2 for D (5 bases). Trimming left V 0 bases short and J 4 bases short, with 14 bases between. The CDR3 spans 15 residues. The germline V gene has CDR1 DFQATT and CDR2 SNEGSKA (reference sequence). This chain's CDR3 is CSAREAVANPDTQYF. CDR3 DNA: TGCAGTGCTAGAGAGGCAGTAGCGAATCCAGATACGCAGTATTTT.

The chain links TRBV28 to TRBJ1-5; 7 bases map to TRBD1. The CDR3 length is 14 residues. The V gene end was trimmed by 4 bases and the J gene end by 5 bases; junction bases not matched to a gene: 5. Germline values: CDR1 MDHEN, CDR2 SYDVKM. The CDR3 coding sequence is TGTGCCAGCAGTTCGCCCCAGGGGGATCAGCCCCAGCATTTT. Translation gives CASSSPQGDQPQHF.

This clone was detected a few times. The chain combines TRBV6-2 or TRBV6-3 with TRBJ2-2; either TRBD1 or TRBD2 may supply D (5 bases each). Per germline, CDR1 MNHEY and CDR2 SVGEGT. The length of the CDR3 is 15 residues. V was pared by 6 bases and J by 3 bases, with 14 bases between. The CDR3 DNA reads as TGTGCCAGCAGCTTCGGGACGCGGGACACCGGGGAGCTGTTTTTT. Translation: CASSFGTRDTGELFF.

The J gene is TRBJ2-3, the V gene TRBV28; no clear D. Trimming removed 1 base at V and 4 bases at J, with 3 bases between. This CDR3 comprises 12 residues. CDR1 and CDR2 from the germline V gene are MDHEN and SYDVKM. The CDR3 DNA sequence: TGTGCCAGCAGTTTATCGGCAGATACGCAGTATTTT. Its protein product is CASSLSADTQYF.

This clone is medium-sized within its sample. The J gene is TRBJ2-2, the V gene TRBV11-3, with 8 bases identical to TRBD2. Trimming removed 3 bases from V and 6 bases from J; junction bases left unmatched: 6. Germline CDR1 reads SGHNT; CDR2 reads YENEEA. CDR3 size: 15 residues. CDR3 region: CASSFVAGISGELFF. The CDR3 DNA reads as TGTGCCAGCAGCTTCGTAGCGGGGATCTCCGGGGAGCTGTTTTTT.

For the CDR3, the DNA is TGTGCCAGGAGTCAGAAAGGGGGCACTGGGGCCAACGTCCTGACTTTC. It specifies CARSQKGGTGANVLTF. The V call is TRBV12-3 or TRBV12-4, the J call TRBJ2-6; 7 nucleotides align to TRBD1. The junction had 10 bases not matched to a gene; V was cut back by 9 bases and J by 2 bases. The CDR3 is made up of 16 amino acids.